A single sample gave rise to the 26 T cell receptor beta chains below, sequenced in a study of blood T cell repertoires in COVID-19. The method was immunoSEQ multiplex PCR; TCRdb's version includes in-frame clones alone and lacks a portion of them. The sample includes approximately 100,000 clones, approximately 85% seen only once; the top ten take about 4.8%. The sequencing sample was made of peripheral blood. These receptors all stem from a man aged 55 to 70 with acute or convalescent COVID-19.

The V call is TRBV3-1 (or the pseudogene TRBV3-2), the J call TRBJ2-1, with TRBD2 identical over 8 bases. Germline trimming cut 4 bases from V and 0 bases from J; bases unmatched to any gene: 8. This CDR3 contains 17 residues. Germline V gene sequence: CDR1 LGHDT, CDR2 YNNKEL (reference sequence). CDR3 nucleotides: TGTGCCAGCAGCCTTCTGAGCGGGAGCGGCTCCTACAATGAGCAGTTCTTC. Amino acid sequence: CASSLLSGSGSYNEQFF.

The gene calls are TRBV14 and TRBJ2-5; possible D gene TRBD1, 5 bases. The length of the CDR3 is 15 residues. V lost 4 bases and J lost 5, with 17 bases in between. The germline V gene encodes CDR1 SGHDN and CDR2 FVKESK. The CDR3 bases are TGTGCCAGCAGCCTAAACCAGGGTCTTGGGGAGACCCAGTACTTC. This sequence encodes CASSLNQGLGETQYF.

This clone was observed a single time. The V gene is TRBV7-9, the J gene TRBJ2-5, with TRBD2 matching over 14 bases. The CDR3 has 16 residues. J gave up 5 bases and V 5 bases, and 7 bases lay outside the gene matches. The germline CDR1 and CDR2 sequences are SEHNR and FQNEAQ (reference sequence). The CDR3 reads CASSPRLAGGPETQYF. In DNA form, the CDR3 reads TGTGCCAGCAGCCCTCGACTAGCGGGGGGGCCGGAGACCCAGTACTTC.

This clone has only one observation. V usage is TRBV11-3 and J usage is TRBJ2-3; 7 bases match TRBD2. Germline values: CDR1 SGHNT, CDR2 YENEEA. J gave up 4 bases and V 5 bases, and 6 bases lay outside the gene matches. The CDR3 totals 14 residues. CDR3 loop: CASSARLAPDTQYF. CDR3 DNA: TGTGCCAGCAGCGCCCGACTAGCCCCAGATACGCAGTATTTT. Full variable domain (remainder filled in from reference TRBV11-3 and TRBJ2-3): EAGVVQSPRYKIIEKKQPVAFWCNPISGHNTLYWYLQNLGQGPELLIRYENEEAVDDSQLPKDRFSAERLKGVDSTLKIQPAELGDSAVYLCASSARLAPDTQYFGPGTRLTVL.

The J gene is TRBJ1-1, the V gene TRBV6-5; tentatively, D is TRBD1 (5 bases). Trimming removed 8 bases from V and 3 bases from J, with 19 bases in between. Germline V gene sequence: CDR1 MNHEY, CDR2 SVGAGI. The CDR3 extends over 15 amino acids. The CDR3 bases are TGTGCCAGCGCCCAAGCGGGGGTGGTGCACACTGAAGCTTTCTTT. Translation: CASAQAGVVHTEAFF.

The chain carries TRBV2 and TRBJ2-7; D gene uncertain. The ends were cut back, 6 bases at V and 2 bases at J, with 8 bases in the middle. Germline V lookup: CDR1 SNHLY, CDR2 FYNNEI. CDR3 length equals 12 residues. CDR3 amino acids: CASRETAYEQYF. The DNA for the CDR3 is TGTGCCAGCAGGGAAACAGCCTACGAGCAGTACTTC.

The chain recombines TRBV9 with TRBJ2-7, with 10 bases lining up with TRBD1. With 4 bases clipped from V and 2 bases from J, the junction kept 3 bases outside the gene matches. The V gene's germline CDR1 is SGDLS and CDR2 YYNGEE. This CDR3 spans 14 amino acids. CDR3 protein: CASSRDRGPYEQYF. The CDR3 DNA reads TGTGCCAGCAGCCGGGACAGGGGTCCCTACGAGCAGTACTTC. Together with reference TRBV9 and TRBJ2-7, the CDR3 gives the full variable domain: DSGVTQTPKHLITATGQRVTLRCSPRSGDLSVYWYQQSLDQGLQFLIQYYNGEERAKGNILERFSAQQFPDLHSELNLSSLELGDSALYFCASSRDRGPYEQYFGPGTRLTVT.

J is TRBJ1-6 and V is TRBV5-1; D may be TRBD1 (6 bases). Germline V gene data show CDR1 as SGHRS and CDR2 as YFSETQ. The CDR3 length is 17 residues. V was trimmed by 0 bases and J by 0 bases, leaving 10 bases between them. The DNA of the CDR3 is TGCGCCAGCAGCTTGGGGGACACGAGCTCCTATAATTCACCCCTCCACTTT. Its translation is CASSLGDTSSYNSPLHF.

The chain is built from TRBV7-2 and TRBJ2-2, with D possibly matching TRBD1 (6 bases). V lost 5 bases and J lost 0, with 10 bases in between. The germline gives CDR1 SGHTA, CDR2 FQGNSA. The CDR3 has 15 residues. The CDR3 is CASSNRAANTGELFF. CDR3 nucleotide sequence: TGTGCCAGCAGCAACAGGGCCGCGAACACCGGGGAGCTGTTTTTT.

DNA of the CDR3: TGCGCCAGCAGCCCCGTTGACGGGATTGGGGAGACCCAGTACTTC. As protein: CASSPVDGIGETQYF. The rearrangement joins TRBV5-1 to TRBJ2-5; possible D gene TRBD2, 5 bases. The V end lost 4 bases, the J end lost 5 bases, and 18 bases lay between the germline ends. The germline CDR1 and CDR2 sequences are SGHRS and YFSETQ. This CDR3 is 15 amino acids long. The full variable domain, in which reference TRBV5-1 and TRBJ2-5 provide the parts outside the CDR3, is KAGVTQTPRYLIKTRGQQVTLSCSPISGHRSVSWYQQTPGQGLQFLFEYFSETQRNKGNFPGRFSGRQFSNSRSEMNVSTLELGDSALYLCASSPVDGIGETQYFGPGTRLLVL.

The gene calls are TRBV30 and TRBJ1-5; TRBD1 aligns across 7 bases. The germline V gene encodes CDR1 GTSNPN and CDR2 SVGIG (reference sequence). The ends lost 3 bases at V and 0 bases at J; junction bases unmatched: 11. The CDR3 covers 17 residues. CDR3 DNA: TGTGCCTGGAGACCACACGGGACAGTCTATAGCAATCAGCCCCAGCATTTT. Its protein product is CAWRPHGTVYSNQPQHF.

The chain couples TRBV18 to TRBJ1-5, with D possibly TRBD1 on 6 matching bases. The germline V gene encodes CDR1 KGHSH and CDR2 LQKENI. Trimming removed 6 bases from V and 0 bases from J, with 9 bases in between. This CDR3 is built from 14 residues. The CDR3 DNA sequence: TGTGCCAGCTCCCGGACAGCTAGCAATCAGCCCCAGCATTTT. Translation: CASSRTASNQPQHF.

V gene TRBV11-3 combines with J gene TRBJ2-2; TRBD1 is a possible D gene (6 bases). V was cut by 6 bases and J by 4 bases, with 9 bases left in between. The CDR3 spans 13 residues. Germline lookup yields CDR1 SGHNT and CDR2 YENEEA. The CDR3 DNA reads as TGTGCCAGCAGGGGACAAACCACCGGGGAGCTGTTTTTT. The encoded protein is CASRGQTTGELFF.

This clone was counted once. Additional DNA sequences in this sample encode the identical CDR3. The V and J genes are TRBV5-1 and TRBJ1-1; 7 nucleotides align to TRBD1. J was trimmed by 4 bases and V by 2 bases; bases with no gene match: 5. The CDR3 runs to 14 residues. Germline V CDR1 and CDR2: SGHRS, YFSETQ. CDR3: CASSLGQEITEAFF. The CDR3 nucleotides are TGCGCCAGCAGCTTAGGACAGGAAATCACTGAAGCTTTCTTT.

This chain joins TRBV6-5 and TRBJ1-2, with D uncertain. CDR1 is MNHEY and CDR2 is SVGAGI in the germline V gene. Trimming stripped 7 bases from V and 1 base from J, with 10 bases between. The CDR3 loop spans 13 amino acids. The DNA for the CDR3 is TGTGCCAGCACTACCGTCATTAACTATGGCTACACCTTC. Its translation: CASTTVINYGYTF.

V gene TRBV14 combines with J gene TRBJ2-3; the match to TRBD2 covers 16 bases. V lost 11 bases and J lost 4; bases outside the gene matches: 21. CDR3 length: 20 residues. Germline V gives CDR1 SGHDN, CDR2 FVKESK. In DNA form, the CDR3 reads TGTGCCGCAAAAAACCAGGAGGGACTAGCGGGAGGGCCTTATTCAGATACGCAGTATTTT. It specifies CAAKNQEGLAGGPYSDTQYF.

J is TRBJ1-5 and V is TRBV6-5; D remains unclear. The CDR3 covers 15 residues. Germline V lookup: CDR1 MNHEY, CDR2 SVGAGI. Between the trimmed V and J ends, which lost 6 bases and 0 bases, there was a span of 12 bases. The CDR3 DNA sequence: TGTGCCAGCAGGATACAGCCTTATAGCAATCAGCCCCAGCATTTT. Its protein product is CASRIQPYSNQPQHF.

This clone showed up just a few times. The chain links TRBV18 to TRBJ2-7; D is unclear. The CDR3 is 13 amino acids. Germline assignment: CDR1 KGHSH and CDR2 LQKENI. Trimming cost V 3 bases and J 0 bases, with 6 bases left between them. For the CDR3, the DNA is TGTGCCAGCTCACCGAGGAGCTCCTACGAGCAGTACTTC. It yields the protein CASSPRSSYEQYF.

This clone has only one observation. This chain joins TRBV7-9 and TRBJ2-1; 7 bases line up with TRBD2. The CDR3 has 15 amino acids. Germline V CDR1 and CDR2: SEHNR, FQNEAQ (reference sequence). Trimming removed 3 bases from V and 4 bases from J; junction bases left unmatched: 6. The CDR3 protein is CASSFRGSGYNEQFF. The CDR3 nucleotides read TGTGCCAGCAGCTTTCGCGGGAGTGGGTACAATGAGCAGTTCTTC.

This clone was seen a few times. The chain recombines TRBV28 with TRBJ1-1; D uncertain. Trimming took 1 base from V and 5 from J, leaving 5 bases between them. Germline CDR1 and CDR2: MDHEN and SYDVKM. The CDR3 runs to 12 residues. The CDR3 loop reads CASSLLSTEAFF. In nucleotides, the CDR3 is TGTGCCAGCAGTTTATTGTCTACTGAAGCTTTCTTT.

The rearrangement joins TRBV20-1 to TRBJ1-5; weak D call: TRBD1 (5 bases). The CDR3 has 17 residues. Germline assignment: CDR1 DFQATT and CDR2 SNEGSKA (reference sequence). V was clipped by 3 bases and J by 3 bases, with 21 bases between them. The DNA for the CDR3 is TGCAGTGCTAGTAAGGAATGGCCCAGGGCCATCAATCAGCCCCAGCATTTT. This codes for CSASKEWPRAINQPQHF.

This chain joins TRBV28 and TRBJ2-4, with TRBD1 matching 9 bases. The germline CDR1 and CDR2 sequences are MDHEN and SYDVKM. This CDR3 is 19 amino acids long. V shed 6 bases, J shed 6 bases, and the junction held 21 bases outside the gene matches. CDR3 sequence reads: CASRGRGTSRDRARNIQYF. Written as DNA, the CDR3 is TGTGCCAGCAGGGGCCGAGGAACTTCCCGGGACAGGGCGAGAAACATTCAGTACTTC.

The rearrangement uses TRBV11-2 and TRBJ2-1; D possibly corresponds to TRBD1 (6 bases). Per germline, CDR1 SGHAT and CDR2 FQNNGV. This CDR3 comprises 16 residues. Between the trimmed V and J ends, which lost 1 base and 15 bases, there was a span of 25 bases. The CDR3 here is CASSLGSWGQKGFPFF. The CDR3 DNA is TGTGCCAGCAGCTTAGGGTCCTGGGGACAAAAGGGATTTCCGTTCTTC.

The chain has TRBV6-6 and TRBJ2-5; 10 bases map to TRBD1. V shed 2 bases, J shed 1 base, and the junction held 4 bases outside the gene matches. Germline V gene lookup returns CDR1 MNHNY and CDR2 SVGAGI (reference sequence). The CDR3 is 16 residues long. The CDR3 spells CASSYLRTGGQETQYF. The CDR3 bases are TGTGCCAGCAGTTACCTCCGGACAGGGGGCCAAGAGACCCAGTACTTC.

The J gene is TRBJ1-2, the V gene TRBV7-9; tentative D call: TRBD1 (5 bases). V lost 4 bases and J lost 5, with 29 bases in between. Germline V gene lookup returns CDR1 SEHNR and CDR2 FQNEAQ (reference sequence). The CDR3 is made up of 19 amino acids. For the CDR3, the DNA is TGTGCCAGCAGCTCAAGCTCAATTCCCCCACTTACAACAGGATATGGCTACACCTTC. The encoded protein is CASSSSSIPPLTTGYGYTF.

The chain recombines TRBV5-4 with TRBJ1-6; the match to TRBD1 covers 9 bases. Germline V lookup: CDR1 SGHNT, CDR2 YYREEE (reference sequence). This CDR3 spans 15 amino acids. Unmatched junction bases numbered 2, after V lost 0 bases and J lost 7 bases. CDR3 region: CASSLAGTGNSPLHF. The CDR3 bases are TGTGCCAGCAGCTTGGCCGGGACAGGGAATTCACCCCTCCACTTT.